This TCR beta chain was documented in a study of T cells of healthy individuals. Germline CDR1 reads SGHDN; CDR2 reads FVKESK. The CDR3 extends over 10 amino acids. Trimming took off 0 bases at V and 9 bases at J, with 2 bases between the two ends. MiXCR was run by TCRdb on the 5' RACE reads, yielding one entry per CDR3 protein. The sample has tens of thousands of distinct CDR3 sequences, around 15% seen once. This clonotype occurred a few times. The clonotype comes from a human donor in good health. The chain has TRBV14 and TRBJ1-1, with D unclear. DNA of the CDR3: TGTGCCAGCAGCCAAGATAAAGCTTTCTTT. Translating gives CASSQDKAFF.